The next 26 T cell receptor beta chains were all read from a single sample in a study of T-cell reconstitution after alpha-beta-depleted transplantation in children (TCRdb year 2016). The library was generated by PCR. The run used an Illumina HiSeq 2500. TCR library preparation used molecular barcoding, with unique molecular identifiers applied to normalize quantification of the TCRbeta repertoire. The raw public data were reprocessed by TCRdb itself: fastp quality trimming at Q25, MiXCR clonotype calling, in-frame beta chains only. Each entry merges the rows of one CDR3 protein and shows their most common DNA and genes. The sample profile shows about 980,000 distinct CDR3 sequences; roughly 29% of them were found once. The ten largest clones take up about 28% of the sample. In the paper's terms, the treatment or condition label means: allogeneic hematopoietic cell transplantation with graft depleted of TCRalphabeta T cells and CD19 B cells.

The sequences come from PBMCs, mostly from graft donor cells, collected 360 days after TCRalphabeta/CD19-depleted stem cell transplant. The source is a boy under two years old who had a stem cell transplant for SCID, so the T cells may come from the graft donor.

The V call is TRBV2, the J call TRBJ2-2; D is unresolved. CDR1 is SNHLY and CDR2 is FYNNEI in the germline V gene. Trimming pared 3 bases from V and 1 base from J, leaving 12 bases between. The CDR3 length is 16 residues. CDR3 nucleotide sequence: TGTGCCAGCAGTGAGGCCTCATTATTGAACACCGGGGAGCTGTTTTTT. Amino acid sequence: CASSEASLLNTGELFF.

A few counts support this clonotype. The J gene is TRBJ1-1, the V gene TRBV19; no clear D. The CDR3 has 16 amino acids. Deletions cut 7 bases from V and 0 bases from J, with 18 bases between. Per the germline V gene, CDR1 is LNHDA and CDR2 is SQIVND (reference sequence). The CDR3 DNA is TGTGCCAGTACCGATGCCCCGGGAGGAGTGAACACTGAAGCTTTCTTT. The encoded protein is CASTDAPGGVNTEAFF. The full variable domain, completed using reference TRBV19 and TRBJ1-1, is DGGITQSPKYLFRKEGQNVTLSCEQNLNHDAMYWYRQDPGQGLRLIYYSQIVNDFQKGDIAEGYSVSREKKESFPLTVTSAQKNPTAFYLCASTDAPGGVNTEAFFGQGTRLTVV.

This clonotype has a handful of counts. The chain uses TRBV20-1 and TRBJ2-7, with D possibly TRBD2 on 6 matching bases. CDR1 and CDR2 from the germline V gene are DFQATT and SNEGSKA (reference sequence). V was clipped by 6 bases and J by 1 base, with 16 bases between them. The CDR3 has 14 residues. The CDR3 region is CSAPDAGRSYEQYF. DNA for the CDR3: TGCAGTGCCCCGGACGCAGGGAGGTCCTACGAGCAGTACTTC.

The rearrangement joins TRBV18 to TRBJ1-1, with 7 bases lining up with TRBD1. Germline V CDR1 and CDR2: KGHSH, LQKENI. V trimming: 3 bases; J trimming: 1 base; junction bases outside the gene matches: 5. The CDR3 has 15 amino acids. CDR3 residues: CASSPTGEKNTEAFF. Here the CDR3 DNA reads TGTGCCAGCTCACCCACAGGGGAGAAGAACACTGAAGCTTTCTTT.

This clonotype was detected a few times. The chain couples TRBV9 to TRBJ2-7; D perhaps matches TRBD1 (5 bases). This CDR3 contains 16 residues. V was trimmed by 3 bases and J by 6 bases, leaving 22 bases between them. CDR1 and CDR2 from the germline V gene are SGDLS and YYNGEE. The CDR3 DNA reads as TGTGCCAGCAGCGCCATCCGACAGTCCCAGGTCCTCGAGCAGTACTTC. Protein product: CASSAIRQSQVLEQYF.

This rearrangement joins TRBV15 to TRBJ1-4; tentatively, D is TRBD1 (6 bases). Germline-derived CDR1 and CDR2 are LNHNV and YYDKDF (reference sequence). There are 16 residues in the CDR3. V was clipped by 1 base and J by 8 bases, with 17 bases between them. CDR3 coding DNA: TGTGCCACCAGCAGAGGTGGGGACACCCGCCCGGAAAAACTGTTTTTT. Encoded protein: CATSRGGDTRPEKLFF. The whole variable domain, remainder taken from reference TRBV15 and TRBJ1-4, is DAMVIQNPRYQVTQFGKPVTLSCSQTLNHNVMYWYQQKSSQAPKLLFHYYDKDFNNEADTPDNFQSRRPNTSFCFLDIRSPGLGDTAMYLCATSRGGDTRPEKLFFGSGTQLSVL.

This clonotype was observed at least ten times. The CDR3 nucleotides are TGCGCCAGCAGCGGAATAGCAGTCCCAAACACCGGGGAGCTGTTTTTT. It is translated as CASSGIAVPNTGELFF. This chain joins TRBV5-1 and TRBJ2-2, with D uncertain. Trimming stripped 4 bases from V and 2 bases from J, with 15 bases between. CDR1 and CDR2 from the germline V gene are SGHRS and YFSETQ. There are 16 residues in the CDR3.

CDR3 in DNA: TGCAGTGCTCCGCGGACAGGGAGGGATACGCAGTATTTT. Amino acids: CSAPRTGRDTQYF. V and J are TRBV20-1 and TRBJ2-3, with TRBD1 matching 8 bases. Trimming removed 5 bases from V and 6 bases from J; junction bases left unmatched: 7. The CDR3 sequence is 13 residues long. Per germline, CDR1 DFQATT and CDR2 SNEGSKA (reference sequence).

This clonotype was detected a few times. The V gene is TRBV12-3 or TRBV12-4, the J gene TRBJ1-1; D unresolved. The V and J ends lost 5 bases and 3 bases respectively, with 13 bases between them. CDR3 length equals 14 residues. CDR3 nucleotides: TGTGCCAGCAGTGCCCACTCTCGCTACACTGAAGCTTTCTTT. Protein product: CASSAHSRYTEAFF.

The V and J genes are TRBV28 and TRBJ2-3; TRBD2 agrees at 8 bases. This CDR3 contains 15 residues. The germline V gene has CDR1 MDHEN and CDR2 SYDVKM. The J segment lost 4 bases and the V segment lost 4 bases, leaving 7 bases of the junction unmatched. DNA of the CDR3: TGTGCCAGCAGTTGGGGCGGGGGGTCTGCAGATACGCAGTATTTT. Translating it yields CASSWGGGSADTQYF.

The chain joins TRBV6-5 to TRBJ1-2; D unclear. V was trimmed by 2 bases and J by 0 bases, leaving 7 bases between them. This CDR3 is built from 14 residues. Germline V gene data show CDR1 as MNHEY and CDR2 as SVGAGI. The CDR3 DNA reads as TGTGCCAGCAGTTACGGGCGGGCTAACTATGGCTACACCTTC. Amino acid sequence: CASSYGRANYGYTF.

The chain has TRBV6-2 or TRBV6-3 and TRBJ2-5, with D perhaps TRBD2 (6 bases). Germline V gene lookup returns CDR1 MNHEY and CDR2 SVGEGT. The CDR3 is 11 residues long. V lost 7 bases and J 4 bases, leaving 7 bases between the germline ends. This chain's CDR3 is CASTEGETQYF. In DNA form, the CDR3 reads TGTGCCAGCACGGAGGGAGAGACCCAGTACTTC.

A few counts support this clonotype. The chain uses TRBV6-1 and TRBJ2-2; 7 bases agree with TRBD1. The V gene end was trimmed by 6 bases and the J gene end by 4 bases; junction bases not matched to a gene: 11. CDR3 length: 16 residues. The germline V gene has CDR1 MNHNS and CDR2 SASEGT. DNA of the CDR3: TGTGCCAGCAGGGACAGGCCCTCCCCCGGCACCGGGGAGCTGTTTTTT. It is translated as CASRDRPSPGTGELFF.

The V and J genes are TRBV27 and TRBJ2-5; 11 bases are shared with TRBD2. Germline V gene data show CDR1 as MNHEY and CDR2 as SMNVEV (reference sequence). After removal of 5 bases from V and 2 bases from J, the junction contained 4 bases not matched to a gene. The CDR3 totals 15 residues. CDR3 protein: CASSPIAGGQETQYF. The CDR3 nucleotides are TGTGCCAGCAGTCCTATAGCGGGGGGGCAAGAGACCCAGTACTTC.

This chain links TRBV12-3 or TRBV12-4 with TRBJ2-1, with TRBD1 matching 10 bases. Trimming removed 7 bases from V and 8 bases from J; junction bases left unmatched: 8. The CDR3 extends over 14 amino acids. This chain's CDR3 is CASTRDRGIDEQFF. The CDR3 coding sequence is TGTGCCAGCACCCGGGACAGGGGAATCGATGAGCAGTTCTTC.

This chain connects TRBV2 to TRBJ2-3; tentatively, D is TRBD1 (5 bases). The germline V and J ends were trimmed by 10 bases and 1 base, with 15 bases remaining between them. Per the germline V gene, CDR1 is SNHLY and CDR2 is FYNNEI. The CDR3 is 14 amino acids. CDR3 sequence (DNA): TGTGCCACAGATACAGGCTGGGGCACAGATACGCAGTATTTT. As protein: CATDTGWGTDTQYF.

V is TRBV12-3 or TRBV12-4 and J is TRBJ2-7; 7 nucleotides match TRBD1. The CDR3 is 15 amino acids. J was trimmed by 9 bases and V by 5 bases; bases with no gene match: 16. Here the CDR3 reads CASSKPGQRPGGQYF. The CDR3 DNA reads as TGTGCCAGCAGTAAACCGGGACAGAGGCCCGGCGGGCAGTACTTC.

V is TRBV9 and J is TRBJ2-2; D might be TRBD1 or TRBD2, each matching 6 bases. The CDR3 consists of 14 residues. The germline CDR1 and CDR2 sequences are SGDLS and YYNGEE. The V gene lost 3 bases and the J gene lost 5 bases, with 11 bases spanning the gap. As DNA, the CDR3 is TGTGCCAGCAGCGAGGGGGGACAAACCGGGGAGCTGTTTTTT. Translation: CASSEGGQTGELFF.

This sequence joins TRBV5-6 and TRBJ2-7; D is ambiguous. V was trimmed by 0 bases and J by 2 bases, leaving 9 bases between them. The germline V gene has CDR1 SGHDT and CDR2 YYEEEE. The CDR3 length is 14 residues. In DNA form, the CDR3 reads TGTGCCAGCAGCTTGGTCCAAGATCCCTACGAGCAGTACTTC. Protein sequence: CASSLVQDPYEQYF.

The genes are TRBV7-3 and TRBJ2-7; D uncertain. Trimming took 2 bases from V and 6 from J, leaving 11 bases between them. This CDR3 has 13 amino acids. CDR1 is SGHTA, CDR2 FQGTGA, per germline. The CDR3 here is CASSLQVGSEQYF. The CDR3 nucleotides read TGTGCCAGCAGCTTACAGGTGGGGTCCGAGCAGTACTTC.

This chain uses TRBV5-1 with TRBJ2-5; maybe TRBD1 (7 bases). The length of the CDR3 is 15 residues. Germline CDR1 is SGHRS and CDR2 is YFSETQ. The V end lost 0 bases, the J end lost 5 bases, and 14 bases lay between the germline ends. As DNA, the CDR3 is TGCGCCAGCAGCTTGGTCCCAGGGGGGAGCGAGACCCAGTACTTC. This encodes CASSLVPGGSETQYF. Filled out from reference TRBV5-1 and TRBJ2-5, the complete variable domain reads KAGVTQTPRYLIKTRGQQVTLSCSPISGHRSVSWYQQTPGQGLQFLFEYFSETQRNKGNFPGRFSGRQFSNSRSEMNVSTLELGDSALYLCASSLVPGGSETQYFGPGTRLLVL.

The chain is built from TRBV7-3 and TRBJ2-7; TRBD2 might be the D (6 bases). The V gene lost 6 bases and the J gene lost 2 bases, with 17 bases spanning the gap. This CDR3 has 15 residues. Looked up from germline, CDR1 is SGHTA and CDR2 is FQGTGA. The DNA for the CDR3 is TGTGCCAGCAGTCTTACCCCGGGGGACCCCTACGAGCAGTACTTC. Translation gives CASSLTPGDPYEQYF.

This clonotype has only a few counts. The chain has TRBV20-1 and TRBJ1-4; 9 nucleotides line up with TRBD1. V was clipped by 6 bases and J by 8 bases; unmatched bases: 4. In germline, CDR1 is DFQATT, CDR2 SNEGSKA (reference sequence). The CDR3 length is 12 residues. CDR3 protein: CSAPDRGEKLFF. The CDR3 nucleotides read TGCAGTGCCCCGGACAGGGGAGAAAAACTGTTTTTT.

The gene calls are TRBV12-3 or TRBV12-4 and TRBJ2-1; D call uncertain. The CDR3 runs 14 residues. Trimming pared 1 base from V and 6 bases from J, leaving 10 bases between. CDR3 nucleotide sequence: TGTGCCAGCAGTTTAGGGCAGGCCGGCAATGAGCAGTTCTTC. Protein sequence: CASSLGQAGNEQFF.

Only a few counts were recorded for this clonotype. CDR3 loop: CASSLSLLRYGYTF. The CDR3 bases are TGCGCCAGCAGCTTGTCATTACTACGCTATGGCTACACCTTC. This chain links TRBV5-1 with TRBJ1-2; D call uncertain. CDR1 and CDR2 from the germline V gene are SGHRS and YFSETQ. This CDR3 is 14 amino acids long. Trimming removed 1 base from V and 4 bases from J, with 11 bases in between. Using reference TRBV5-1 and TRBJ1-2 for the parts outside the CDR3, the full variable domain is KAGVTQTPRYLIKTRGQQVTLSCSPISGHRSVSWYQQTPGQGLQFLFEYFSETQRNKGNFPGRFSGRQFSNSRSEMNVSTLELGDSALYLCASSLSLLRYGYTFGSGTRLTVV.

This clonotype was seen more than once but under ten times. J is TRBJ2-2 and V is TRBV15; D is undetermined. The CDR3 extends over 15 amino acids. Germline V gives CDR1 LNHNV, CDR2 YYDKDF (reference sequence). The V end lost 0 bases, the J end lost 7 bases, and 12 bases lay between the germline ends. The CDR3 region has the DNA TGTGCCACCAGCAGAGATGACCTCGGAAGCGGGGAGCTGTTTTTT. Translation gives CATSRDDLGSGELFF.